The source of this TCR beta chain is a study of shared clonotypes between healthy human individuals. With respect to this clone: The antigen remains unidentified.

Study-wide points: Non-shared clonotypes had lower generation probabilities than clonotypes shared by all four sorted-subset donors. Naive CD4 clonotypes were shared across a handful of donors at roughly 5.5%.

Sequencing was performed with immunoSEQ multiplex PCR; in TCRdb, only in-frame clones are kept and a portion is missing. Found here are 980,000 or so clones, 76% of them singletons; the top ten hold approximately 1.5%. Germline V gives CDR1 KGHSH, CDR2 LQKENI. The V and J ends lost 5 bases and 1 base respectively, with 14 bases between them. The CDR3 has 15 residues. This rearrangement joins TRBV18 to TRBJ1-1, with D possibly matching TRBD1 (5 bases). The sequenced sample was memory CD4+ T cells sorted from blood. Subset denoted: CD45RA-negative fraction. The clonotype comes from a man younger than 35 in good health. CDR3 loop: CASSMSPGRNTEAFF. The CDR3 nucleotides are TGTGCCAGCTCAATGTCCCCAGGGAGGAACACTGAAGCTTTCTTT.